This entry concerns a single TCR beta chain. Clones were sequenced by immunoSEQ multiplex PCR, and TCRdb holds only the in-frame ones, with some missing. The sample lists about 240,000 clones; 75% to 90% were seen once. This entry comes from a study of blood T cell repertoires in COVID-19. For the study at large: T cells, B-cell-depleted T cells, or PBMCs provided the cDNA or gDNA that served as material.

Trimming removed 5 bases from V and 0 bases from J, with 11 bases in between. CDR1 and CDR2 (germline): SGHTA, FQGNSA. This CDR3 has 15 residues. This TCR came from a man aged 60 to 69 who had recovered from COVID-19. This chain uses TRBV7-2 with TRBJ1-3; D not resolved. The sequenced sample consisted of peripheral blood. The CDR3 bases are TGTGCCAGCAGCACGGACGGGAGCTCTGGAAACACCATATATTTT. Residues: CASSTDGSSGNTIYF.